Presented here are 20 T cell receptor beta chains from one specimen sequenced in a study of T cells in Graves' hyperthyroidism and ophthalmopathy. RNA transcripts provided the source from which TCR beta CDR3 regions were amplified. The HTBI set primed first-round TCR CDR3 RT-PCR. TCRdb itself ran the multiplex PCR reads through MiXCR, one entry per CDR3 protein. Of approximately 400,000 distinct CDR3 sequences in the sample, 14% to 15% are singletons; the top ten hold 32%. Sequencing used blood. These receptors were obtained from a woman aged 30 to 39 with Graves' hyperthyroidism.

Of note for this clonotype: Being one base from a much bigger clone, this may be a read error. The rearrangement links TRBV6-2 or TRBV6-3 to TRBJ1-2; possibly TRBD1 for D (6 bases). Germline-derived CDR1 and CDR2 are MNHEY and SVGEGT. Trimming removed 5 bases from V and 1 base from J, with 8 bases in between. The CDR3 totals 13 residues. This chain's CDR3 is CASSRQVNYGYTF. The CDR3 DNA reads as TGTGCCAGCAGTCGACAGGTTAACTATGGCTACACCTTC.

The chain combines TRBV15 with TRBJ1-2; D not resolved. The ends were cut back, 4 bases at V and 2 bases at J, with 8 bases in the middle. The germline gives CDR1 LNHNV, CDR2 YYDKDF (reference sequence). CDR3 length: 13 amino acids. The chain's CDR3 is CATSIEGNYGYTF. CDR3 nucleotide sequence: TGTGCCACCAGCATTGAGGGAAACTATGGCTACACCTTC. Full variable domain (remainder filled in from reference TRBV15 and TRBJ1-2): DAMVIQNPRYQVTQFGKPVTLSCSQTLNHNVMYWYQQKSSQAPKLLFHYYDKDFNNEADTPDNFQSRRPNTSFCFLDIRSPGLGDTAMYLCATSIEGNYGYTFGSGTRLTVV.

This clonotype came up a few times. The DNA for the CDR3 is TGCGCCAGCAGCCCGTCCAGGGGGGGTCAGCCCCAGCATTTT. Protein sequence: CASSPSRGGQPQHF. V usage is TRBV5-1 and J usage is TRBJ1-5, with TRBD1 matching over 7 bases. CDR1 is SGHRS and CDR2 is YFSETQ in the germline V gene. Losses at the gene ends were 4 bases for V and 6 bases for J; bases not matched to a gene: 7. The CDR3 spans 14 residues.

This clonotype appeared many times. The genes are TRBV24-1 and TRBJ2-5; D uncertain. Deletions cut 5 bases from V and 2 bases from J, with 8 bases between. The CDR3 spans 13 residues. CDR1 is KGHDR, CDR2 SFDVKD, per germline. The CDR3 is CATSAGFQETQYF. In DNA, the CDR3 is TGTGCCACCAGTGCTGGATTTCAAGAGACCCAGTACTTC.

The gene calls are TRBV12-3 or TRBV12-4 and TRBJ1-5; D is ambiguous. V was cut by 7 bases and J by 0 bases, with 7 bases left in between. The CDR3 loop spans 13 amino acids. In DNA, the CDR3 is TGTGCCAGCACCATCAATAGCAATCAGCCCCAGCATTTT. Translation: CASTINSNQPQHF.

There are a few counts of this clonotype. The chain is built from TRBV14 and TRBJ1-2; D call uncertain. V gave up 4 bases and J gave up 6 bases, with 15 bases separating them. CDR1 and CDR2 (germline): SGHDN, FVKESK. The CDR3 is 14 residues long. The CDR3 DNA is TGTGCCAGCAGCCCCCTTCCGGTTGAGAATGGCTACACCTTC. As protein: CASSPLPVENGYTF.

This clonotype was recorded a few times. This chain joins TRBV7-9 and TRBJ2-3; 8 bases are shared with TRBD2. V was pared by 7 bases and J by 0 bases, with 3 bases of the junction left unmatched. Germline CDR1 reads SEHNR; CDR2 reads FQNEAQ (reference sequence). The CDR3 is 14 residues long. This chain's CDR3 is CASITGGSTDTQYF. The CDR3 DNA reads as TGTGCCAGCATCACGGGGGGGAGCACAGATACGCAGTATTTT.

This clonotype was detected ten times or more. V usage is TRBV6-1 and J usage is TRBJ1-2; 9 bases are a match to TRBD1. Trimming removed 6 bases from V and 8 bases from J; junction bases left unmatched: 7. There are 13 residues in the CDR3. Germline values: CDR1 MNHNS, CDR2 SASEGT. The CDR3 region is CASRGTGGRGYTF. The CDR3 nucleotides read TGTGCCAGCAGAGGCACAGGGGGCCGCGGCTACACCTTC.

This clonotype was seen a few times. CDR3 DNA sequence: TGTGCCAGCAGTGAGGAGACTAGCACAGATACGCAGTATTTT. This translates into CASSEETSTDTQYF. The chain uses TRBV6-4 and TRBJ2-3; D not certain. CDR3 size: 14 residues. Germline V gene data show CDR1 as MRHNA and CDR2 as SNTAGT. V was shortened by 3 bases and J by 0 bases, with 7 bases between the two germline ends.

This clonotype was detected many times. The rearrangement joins TRBV9 to TRBJ2-2; D is undetermined. V was pared by 0 bases and J by 1 base, with 10 bases between. The CDR3 runs 16 residues. CDR1 SGDLS and CDR2 YYNGEE come from the germline V gene. The CDR3 protein is CASSVVPGENTGELFF. DNA for the CDR3: TGTGCCAGCAGCGTAGTCCCCGGAGAGAACACCGGGGAGCTGTTTTTT.

The chain combines TRBV5-6 with TRBJ2-3; 10 nucleotides align to TRBD2. The germline CDR1 and CDR2 sequences are SGHDT and YYEEEE. The length of the CDR3 is 18 residues. The junction had 7 bases not matched to a gene; V was cut back by 0 bases and J by 0 bases. CDR3 in amino acids: CASSLVGLAADSTDTQYF. CDR3 coding DNA: TGTGCCAGCAGCTTGGTAGGACTAGCGGCCGATAGCACAGATACGCAGTATTTT.

About this clonotype: A much larger clone differs from this one at a single base, so this may be a read error. The CDR3 region is CASIPRSYNEQFF. The CDR3 nucleotides read TGTGCCAGCATCCCCAGGTCCTACAATGAGCAGTTCTTC. V gene TRBV7-9 combines with J gene TRBJ2-1, with D unclear. The CDR3 contains 13 residues. Trimming stripped 7 bases from V and 1 base from J, with 8 bases between. Germline assignment: CDR1 SEHNR and CDR2 FQNEAQ (reference sequence).

At least ten counts were recorded for this clonotype. The V gene is TRBV28, the J gene TRBJ1-5, with D unresolved. The V and J ends lost 1 base and 5 bases respectively, with 9 bases between them. Germline V gene lookup returns CDR1 MDHEN and CDR2 SYDVKM. There are 14 residues in the CDR3. The CDR3 DNA is TGTGCCAGCAGTTTATCTGGGGAGGATCAGCCCCAGCATTTT. It yields the protein CASSLSGEDQPQHF.

This clonotype was counted at least ten times. This sequence joins TRBV28 and TRBJ2-1, with 8 bases identical to TRBD1. Germline V gene sequence: CDR1 MDHEN, CDR2 SYDVKM. The CDR3 has 15 amino acids. Germline trimming cut 4 bases from V and 8 bases from J; bases unmatched to any gene: 10. The CDR3, as DNA: TGTGCCAGCAGTTCCACGGACAGGGTGTGGGATGAGCAGTTCTTC. Its translation: CASSSTDRVWDEQFF. The full variable domain, with the rest looked up from reference TRBV28 and TRBJ2-1, is DVKVTQSSRYLVKRTGEKVFLECVQDMDHENMFWYRQDPGLGLRLIYFSYDVKMKEKGDIPEGYSVSREKKERFSLILESASTNQTSMYLCASSSTDRVWDEQFFGPGTRLTVL.

V and J are TRBV18 and TRBJ2-4; 8 bases line up with TRBD2. V shed 2 bases and J 6 bases; nucleotides not matched to a gene: 3. CDR1 and CDR2 from the germline V gene are KGHSH and LQKENI. CDR3 length: 14 amino acids. The CDR3 bases are TGTGCCAGCTCACCATCCGCGGGAGGAAACATTCAGTACTTC. Encoded protein: CASSPSAGGNIQYF.

This clonotype was observed at least ten times. This chain connects TRBV28 to TRBJ2-7, with D perhaps TRBD2 (6 bases). Germline values: CDR1 MDHEN, CDR2 SYDVKM. This CDR3 has 16 residues. Trimming stripped 2 bases from V and 3 bases from J, with 17 bases between. The CDR3 DNA reads TGTGCCAGCAGTTTACATGGGGGAGGAGGGAACTACGAGCAGTACTTC. Translated, it gives CASSLHGGGGNYEQYF.

V is TRBV20-1 and J is TRBJ1-5; D is uncertain. Trimming cost V 1 base and J 2 bases, with 9 bases left between them. The CDR3 spans 14 residues. Per germline, CDR1 DFQATT and CDR2 SNEGSKA (reference sequence). The CDR3 coding sequence is TGCAGTGCTAGAGTTCCGGGAGGCAATCAGCCCCAGCATTTT. Its protein product is CSARVPGGNQPQHF.

This clonotype was recorded at least ten times. This sequence joins TRBV30 and TRBJ2-2, with D uncertain. Trimming stripped 1 base from V and 6 bases from J, with 15 bases between. The CDR3 has 15 residues. Germline V CDR1 and CDR2: GTSNPN, SVGIG (reference sequence). This chain's CDR3 is CAWSARQVHAGELFF. CDR3 sequence (DNA): TGTGCCTGGAGTGCAAGGCAGGTCCATGCCGGGGAGCTGTTTTTT.

There are many counts of this clonotype. The genes are TRBV28 and TRBJ2-7; 11 bases match TRBD1. CDR3 length: 14 amino acids. Unmatched junction bases numbered 6, after V lost 6 bases and J lost 5 bases. In germline, CDR1 is MDHEN, CDR2 SYDVKM. The CDR3 nucleotides are TGTGCCAGCAGGGGAGGGACAGGGGGGAACGAGCAGTACTTC. This sequence encodes CASRGGTGGNEQYF.

A few counts support this clonotype. This rearrangement joins TRBV29-1 to TRBJ2-1; 7 bases are shared with TRBD1. Germline trimming cut 6 bases from V and 8 bases from J; bases unmatched to any gene: 7. The germline V gene has CDR1 SQVTM and CDR2 ANQGSEA. This CDR3 comprises 12 residues. The DNA of the CDR3 is TGCAGCGTCGCTCAACAGGGGTATGAGCAGTTCTTC. Protein sequence: CSVAQQGYEQFF.